This T cell receptor beta chain was identified during a study of blood T cell repertoires in COVID-19. Across the whole study: T cells, B-cell-depleted T cells, or PBMCs provided the cDNA or gDNA that served as material.

The germline V gene encodes CDR1 SGDLS and CDR2 YYNGEE. The CDR3 extends over 15 amino acids. V dropped 4 bases and J dropped 3; count of bases not matched to a gene: 8. TCRdb's copy holds only in-frame clones and misses some; the assay was immunoSEQ multiplex PCR. There are about 250,000 clones in the sample; roughly 87% occur only once, and 2.6% lies in the top ten. Input material: PBMCs or T cells enriched from blood (not recorded which). This sequence joins TRBV9 and TRBJ2-7; TRBD2 matches at 9 bases. The origin of this receptor is a woman in her 30s with acute COVID-19. This CDR3 reads CASSSSGTSIYEQYF. For the CDR3, the DNA is TGTGCCAGCAGCTCCTCCGGGACTAGCATCTACGAGCAGTACTTC.